What follows describes a single TCR beta chain. The antigen remains undetermined. Since the CDR3 does not end with the conserved phenylalanine or tryptophan, this likely comes from a read error. CDR1 is PRHDT and CDR2 is FYEKMQ in the germline V gene (reference sequence). This CDR3 contains 14 residues. Between the trimmed V and J ends, which lost 5 bases and 5 bases, there was a span of 16 bases. These data belong to a study of immune heterogeneity within non-small cell lung tumors. In the study overall: Several squamous cell carcinomas, 10 non-squamous carcinomas and 1 not otherwise specified made up the tumors. Study conclusions and caveats: Correlation analysis showed that local T-cell clonality was moderately but significantly associated with local tumor mutational burden (R 0.3 to 0.4).

The authors used about 600 ng of bulk tumor genomic DNA per sample as template. Several widely spaced biopsies per primary tumor were taken during surgery. Patients underwent curative surgery for non-small cell lung cancer (untreated and newly diagnosed). It was a multiplex PCR that amplified TCR beta CDR3, with 32 V and 13 J primers. TCRdb analysed the multiplex PCR reads with MiXCR anew, one entry per CDR3 protein. The data hold thousands of distinct CDR3 sequences, with 20% to 25% observed a single time. The receptor comes from a man aged 65 to 79 with non-small cell lung cancer. The sequencing input was lung tumor tissue. The V call is TRBV13, the J call TRBJ2-7; the D gene could be TRBD1 or TRBD2 (6 bases each). The CDR3 loop is CASSRPEGGHEQYL. The DNA for the CDR3 is TGTGCCAGCAGCCGTCCGGAGGGGGGCCACGAGCAGTACCTC.